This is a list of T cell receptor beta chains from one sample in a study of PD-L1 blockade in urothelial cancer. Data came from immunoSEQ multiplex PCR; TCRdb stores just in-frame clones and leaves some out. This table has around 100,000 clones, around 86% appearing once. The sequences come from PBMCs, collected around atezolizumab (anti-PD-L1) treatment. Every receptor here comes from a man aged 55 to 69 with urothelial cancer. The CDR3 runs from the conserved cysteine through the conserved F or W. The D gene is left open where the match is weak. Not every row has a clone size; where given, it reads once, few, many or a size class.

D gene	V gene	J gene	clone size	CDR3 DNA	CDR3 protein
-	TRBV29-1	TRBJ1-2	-	TGCAGCGTTCCTTCCGACAGGCCCCTCCATGGCTACACCTTC	CSVPSDRPLHGYTF
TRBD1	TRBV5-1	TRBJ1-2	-	TGCGCCAGCAGCTTGAGTCGCGGACAGGCCTATGGCTACACCTTC	CASSLSRGQAYGYTF
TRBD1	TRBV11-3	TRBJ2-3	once	TGTGCCAGCAGCCGACAGGGGGAAGATACGCAGTATTTT	CASSRQGEDTQYF
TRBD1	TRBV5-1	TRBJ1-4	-	TGCGCCAGCAGCTTGGCAGGTGGCAGGGGGAATGAAAAACTGTTTTTT	CASSLAGGRGNEKLFF
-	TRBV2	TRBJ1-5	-	TGTGCCAGCAGTGAGACACTCACTAGCAATCAGCCCCAGCATTTT	CASSETLTSNQPQHF
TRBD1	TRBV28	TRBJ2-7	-	TGTGCCAGCAGTTTACCCGGGACAGGGGTCTGGACCTCCTACGAGCAGTACTTC	CASSLPGTGVWTSYEQYF
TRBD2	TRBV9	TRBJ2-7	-	TGTGCCAGCAGCGGTGCCGGGACTACAGACTACGAGCAGTACTTC	CASSGAGTTDYEQYF
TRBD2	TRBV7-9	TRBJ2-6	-	TGTGCCAGCAGCCCCCCGGGCGGGGGAACTTCTGGGGCCAACGTCCTGACTTTC	CASSPPGGGTSGANVLTF
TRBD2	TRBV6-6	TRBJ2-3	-	TGTGCCAGCAGTTATACTAGCGGCCCTCTAGATACGCAGTATTTT	CASSYTSGPLDTQYF
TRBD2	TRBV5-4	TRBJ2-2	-	TGTGCCAGCAGCCCGGGACTAGCGGGGGTTTCCGCGAACACCGGGGAGCTGTTTTTT	CASSPGLAGVSANTGELFF
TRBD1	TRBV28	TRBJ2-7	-	TGTGCCAGCACCCCCGGGACAGACTACGAGCAGTACTTC	CASTPGTDYEQYF
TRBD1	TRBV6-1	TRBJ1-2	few	TGTGCCAGCAGCACGACAGGGCGGGTTGGCTACACCTTC	CASSTTGRVGYTF
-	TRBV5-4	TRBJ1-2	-	TGTGCCAGCAGCTTGGGACAATTTGCCCACTATGGCTACACCTTC	CASSLGQFAHYGYTF
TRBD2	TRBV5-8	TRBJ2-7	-	TGTGCCAGCAGCTCCCAGGGACTAGCGGGCCTCTCCTACGAGCAGTACTTC	CASSSQGLAGLSYEQYF
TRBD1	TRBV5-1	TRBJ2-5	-	TGCGCCAGCAGCTCTGGACAGGGAGGTGGAGAGACCCAGTACTTC	CASSSGQGGGETQYF
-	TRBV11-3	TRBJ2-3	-	TGTGCCAGCAGCTGGGGGGACAGCACAGATACGCAGTATTTT	CASSWGDSTDTQYF
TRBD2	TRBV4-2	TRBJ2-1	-	TGTGCCAGCAGCCAAGAGGGTAGCGGGGGGGCCTATTGGTATGAGCAGTTCTTC	CASSQEGSGGAYWYEQFF
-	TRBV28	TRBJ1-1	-	TGTGCCAGCACCCAAACAGCTGGGGGCAGCCTCGCGGCCCTGAACACTGAAGCTTTCTTT	CASTQTAGGSLAALNTEAFF
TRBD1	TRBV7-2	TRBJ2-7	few	TGTGCCAGCAGCTTAGCAACCGAGACAGGGGGCGAGCAGTACTTC	CASSLATETGGEQYF
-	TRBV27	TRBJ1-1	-	TGTGCCAGCAGTTTCTCCCACCGGGGATCGGGAGCTTTCTTT	CASSFSHRGSGAFF
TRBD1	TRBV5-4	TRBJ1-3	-	TGTGCCAGCAGCCCAGGGGGACACTCTGGAAACACCATATATTTT	CASSPGGHSGNTIYF
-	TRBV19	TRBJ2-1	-	TGTGCCAGTAGTAACTGGAGGGATGAGCAGTTCTTC	CASSNWRDEQFF
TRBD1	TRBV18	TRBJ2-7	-	TGTGCCAGCTCAGAAACTGGGACAGAGACTGGGGAGCAGTACTTC	CASSETGTETGEQYF
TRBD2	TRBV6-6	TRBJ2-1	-	TGTGCCAGCAGTTACGGAAGGCTAGCGGGTCTAAATGAGCAGTTCTTC	CASSYGRLAGLNEQFF
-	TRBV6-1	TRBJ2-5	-	TGTGCCAGCAGTGAACAGGGGACGGGGGAGACCCAGTACTTC	CASSEQGTGETQYF
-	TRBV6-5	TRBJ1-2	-	TGTGCCAGTACAGGTGGAGTGGATGGCTACACCTTC	CASTGGVDGYTF
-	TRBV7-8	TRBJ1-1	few	TGTGCCAGCAGCTTTTCGGTCCGGAACACTGAAGCTTTCTTT	CASSFSVRNTEAFF
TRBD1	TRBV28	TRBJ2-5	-	TGTGCCACGGGGGCGGGACAGGGGGTTATGGAGACCCAGTACTTC	CATGAGQGVMETQYF
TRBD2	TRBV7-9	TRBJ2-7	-	TGTGCCAGCACCCCGGCGGGGGGCTCCTACGAGCAGTACTTC	CASTPAGGSYEQYF
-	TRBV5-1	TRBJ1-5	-	TGCGCCAGCAGCTTTGACGGGTCGGCAGACGGTCAGCCCCAGCATTTT	CASSFDGSADGQPQHF
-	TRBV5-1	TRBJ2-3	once	TGCGCCAGCAGCTGGCAGAGGAACACAGATACGCAGTATTTT	CASSWQRNTDTQYF
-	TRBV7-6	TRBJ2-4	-	TGTGCCAGCAGCTTAGGGCAGGGCCTCCTAGCCAAAAACATTCAGTACTTC	CASSLGQGLLAKNIQYF
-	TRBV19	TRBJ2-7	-	TGTGCCAGTAGCCACCCCCCTAGCGAGCAGTACTTC	CASSHPPSEQYF
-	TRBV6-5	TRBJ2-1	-	TGTGCCAGCAGTTATAGCCCGTCAAGCTACAATGAGCAGTTCTTC	CASSYSPSSYNEQFF
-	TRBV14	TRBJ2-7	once	TGTGCCAGCAGCCAAACTACCGCGATATCCTACGAGCAGTACTTC	CASSQTTAISYEQYF
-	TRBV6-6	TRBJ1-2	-	TGTGCCAGCAGTTACCTTGCAGATGGCTACACCTTC	CASSYLADGYTF
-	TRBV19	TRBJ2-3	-	TGTGCCAGTACATCAGGGGCGGCATCAGATACGCAGTATTTT	CASTSGAASDTQYF
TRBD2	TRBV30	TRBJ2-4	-	TGTGCCTGGATTGACATAGCGGGAGATATGGCCAAAAACATTCAGTACTTC	CAWIDIAGDMAKNIQYF
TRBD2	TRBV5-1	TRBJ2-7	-	TGCGCCAGCAGCTTGGGAGCGGGAGTGAACGAGCAGTACTTC	CASSLGAGVNEQYF
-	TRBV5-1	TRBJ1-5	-	TGCGCCAGCAGCTTGACGGGGAGCAATCAGCCCCAGCATTTT	CASSLTGSNQPQHF
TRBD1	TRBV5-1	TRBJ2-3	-	TGCGCCAGCAGCTACGGACAGGGCACAGATACGCAGTATTTT	CASSYGQGTDTQYF
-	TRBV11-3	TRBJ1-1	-	TGTGCCAGCAGCTTGCGTGAGGGTGGTGAAGCTTTCTTT	CASSLREGGEAFF
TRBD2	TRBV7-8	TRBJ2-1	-	TGTGCCAGCAGCCAACCCAACAGCGGCGGGGGCAATGAGCAGTTCTTC	CASSQPNSGGGNEQFF
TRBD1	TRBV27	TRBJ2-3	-	TGTGCCAGCCGGACAGGGAGTAGAGGTACGCAGTATTTT	CASRTGSRGTQYF
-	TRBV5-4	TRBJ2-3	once	TGTGCCAGCAGTTACCCCGGGGAATGGAATACGCAGTATTTT	CASSYPGEWNTQYF
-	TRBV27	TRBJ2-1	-	TGTGCCAGCAGTTCAGCGGGCGCCAACAATGAGCAGTTCTTC	CASSSAGANNEQFF
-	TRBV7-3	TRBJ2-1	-	TGTGCCAGCAGCTTACGGGCGGGCCAGATTGAGCAGTTCTTC	CASSLRAGQIEQFF
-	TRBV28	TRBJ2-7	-	TGTGCCAGCAAGGAGGGGAACTACGAGCAGTACTTC	CASKEGNYEQYF
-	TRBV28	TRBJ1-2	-	TGTGCCAGCAGTCACGCCTTTAAGGGGCATCGGGGCTACACCTTC	CASSHAFKGHRGYTF
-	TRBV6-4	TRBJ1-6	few	TGTGCCAGCAGTGCAATAGGGGGGGCTGGCTATAATTCACCCCTCCACTTT	CASSAIGGAGYNSPLHF
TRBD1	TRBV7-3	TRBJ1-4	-	TGTGCCAGCAGCCTGGAAGGGGGCAAGGTAGAAAAACTGTTTTTT	CASSLEGGKVEKLFF
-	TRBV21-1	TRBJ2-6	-	TGTGCCAGCTTCCCTGGGGGAAAGCGGGGGGGCCTCGGGGCCAACGTCCTGACTTTC	CASFPGGKRGGLGANVLTF
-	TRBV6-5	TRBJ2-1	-	TGTGCCAGCAGTGTTCTTAAAACCTACAATGAGCAGTTCTTC	CASSVLKTYNEQFF
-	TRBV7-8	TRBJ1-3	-	TGTGCCAGCAGCTCCGACAGACCATCCGCGAACACCATATATTTT	CASSSDRPSANTIYF
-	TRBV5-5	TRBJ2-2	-	TGTGCCAGCAGCATTTACCGGGACTCGGCTACCGGGGAGCTGTTTTTT	CASSIYRDSATGELFF
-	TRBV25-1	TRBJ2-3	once	TGTGCCAGCAGTGGGAACAGGGATACGCAGTATTTT	CASSGNRDTQYF
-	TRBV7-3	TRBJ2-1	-	TGTGCCAGCAGGAGGGGGCGGGATACCCACAATGAGCAGTTCTTC	CASRRGRDTHNEQFF
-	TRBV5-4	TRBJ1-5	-	TGTGCCAGCAGCCCTGAGCGAAATCAGCCCCAGCATTTT	CASSPERNQPQHF
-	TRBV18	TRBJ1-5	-	TGTGCCAGCTCAGAATTTCAGGGTAGTAATCAGCCCCAGCATTTT	CASSEFQGSNQPQHF